This T cell receptor beta chain derives from a study of T cell changes during pregnancy in multiple sclerosis. Sequencing used immunoSEQ multiplex PCR; TCRdb keeps in-frame clones, though not all of them. This table holds about 74,000 clones, 80% to 95% found once. Trimming removed 4 bases at V and 2 bases at J, with 10 bases between. The CDR3 totals 14 residues. Per the germline V gene, CDR1 is SGHRS and CDR2 is YFSETQ. The source material was peripheral blood, sampled after pregnancy. This sequence joins TRBV5-1 and TRBJ1-5; D uncertain. The clonotype was recovered from a female donor in good health, enrolled as a control in a pregnancy study. CDR3 in amino acids: CASSLRGGNQPQHF. The CDR3 DNA reads TGCGCCAGCAGCCTTCGAGGAGGCAATCAGCCCCAGCATTTT.